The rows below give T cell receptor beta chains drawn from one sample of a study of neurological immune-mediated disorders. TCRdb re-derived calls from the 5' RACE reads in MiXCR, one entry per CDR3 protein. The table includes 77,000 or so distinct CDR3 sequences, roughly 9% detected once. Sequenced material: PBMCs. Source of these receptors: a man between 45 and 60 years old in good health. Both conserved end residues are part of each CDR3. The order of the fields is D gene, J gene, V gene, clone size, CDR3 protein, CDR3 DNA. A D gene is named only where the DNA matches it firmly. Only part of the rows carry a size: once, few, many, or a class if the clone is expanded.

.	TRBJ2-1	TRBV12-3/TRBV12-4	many	CASSRGTAEQFF	TGTGCCAGCAGTAGGGGGACTGCTGAGCAGTTCTTC
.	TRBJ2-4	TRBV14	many	CASSQDPGSNIQYF	TGTGCCAGCAGCCAAGATCCGGGATCCAACATTCAGTACTTC
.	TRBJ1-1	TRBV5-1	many	CASSRLAGNTEAFF	TGCGCCAGCAGCCGGCTGGCAGGGAACACTGAAGCTTTCTTT
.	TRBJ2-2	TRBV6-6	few	CATGRRGPNTGELFF	TGTGCCACCGGTCGGCGGGGGCCTAACACCGGGGAGCTGTTTTTT
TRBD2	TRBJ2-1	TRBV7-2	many	CASSIQLAGGPYNEQFF	TGTGCCAGCAGCATCCAACTAGCGGGAGGCCCCTACAATGAGCAGTTCTTC
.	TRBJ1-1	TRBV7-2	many	CASSPVPLLPNTEAFF	TGTGCCAGCAGCCCGGTCCCCCTCTTACCGAACACTGAAGCTTTCTTT
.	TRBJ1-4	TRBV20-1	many	CSAPWGGRTNEKLFF	TGCAGTGCTCCTTGGGGGGGTAGAACTAATGAAAAACTGTTTTTT
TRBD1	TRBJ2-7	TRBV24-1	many	CATSDFTGAGEQYF	TGTGCCACCAGTGATTTTACAGGGGCTGGGGAGCAGTACTTC
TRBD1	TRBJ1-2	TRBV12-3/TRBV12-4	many	CASSRDRNYGYTF	TGTGCCAGCAGTCGGGACAGGAACTATGGCTACACCTTC
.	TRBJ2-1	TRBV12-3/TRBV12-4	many	CASSLTSAEGRFF	TGTGCCAGCAGTTTGACCTCAGCGGAGGGCCGGTTCTTC
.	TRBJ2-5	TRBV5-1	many	CASSLRGLISETQYF	TGCGCCAGCAGCCTGCGAGGCTTAATATCGGAGACCCAGTACTTC
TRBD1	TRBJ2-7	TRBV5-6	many	CASSSGTGAYEQYF	TGTGCCAGCAGCTCCGGGACAGGGGCCTACGAGCAGTACTTC
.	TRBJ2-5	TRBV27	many	CASTLGVGQETQYF	TGTGCCAGCACCCTAGGGGTGGGTCAAGAGACCCAGTACTTC
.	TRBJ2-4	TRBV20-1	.	CSAREAEAKNIQYF	TGCAGTGCTAGAGAGGCCGAAGCCAAAAACATTCAGTACTTC
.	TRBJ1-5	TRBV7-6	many	CASSLRLGVNQPQHF	TGTGCCAGCAGCTTAAGACTCGGGGTCAATCAGCCCCAGCATTTT
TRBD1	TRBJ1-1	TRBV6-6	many	CASSYDKGTGNTEAFF	TGTGCCAGCAGTTACGACAAAGGGACAGGGAACACTGAAGCTTTCTTT
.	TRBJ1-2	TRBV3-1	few	CASSQENRAGYTF	TGTGCCAGCAGCCAGGAGAACAGGGCGGGCTACACCTTC
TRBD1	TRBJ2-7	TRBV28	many	CASRTGTGIYEQYF	TGTGCCAGCAGAACCGGGACAGGGATATACGAGCAGTACTTC
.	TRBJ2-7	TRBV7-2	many	CASSFAGTIYEQYF	TGTGCCAGCAGCTTCGCCGGGACGATTTACGAGCAGTACTTC